This entry lists 13 T cell receptor beta chains sequenced from one sample in a study of T cells in Graves' hyperthyroidism and ophthalmopathy. RNA transcripts were the template for amplifying TCR beta CDR3 regions. First-round RT-PCR targeting the TCR CDR3 was performed with the HTBI primer set. TCRdb recomputed calls from the multiplex PCR reads with MiXCR, one row per CDR3 protein. The sample lists about 480,000 distinct CDR3 sequences; approximately 15% were seen once. Material: blood. The receptor source for this set is a woman aged 18-30 years with Graves' hyperthyroidism.

This rearrangement joins TRBV30 to TRBJ1-2, with D possibly being TRBD1 (5 bases). V was clipped by 0 bases and J by 1 base, with 12 bases between them. The CDR3 is 15 residues long. Germline loops: CDR1 GTSNPN, CDR2 SVGIG (reference sequence). Written as DNA, the CDR3 is TGTGCCTGGAGTGTGGGGTTGAGGGGTAACTATGGCTACACCTTC. It specifies CAWSVGLRGNYGYTF.

This clonotype was counted ten times or more. This chain uses TRBV11-2 with TRBJ1-2; D is perhaps TRBD1 (5 bases). This CDR3 is built from 16 residues. V was shortened by 5 bases and J by 8 bases, with 24 bases between the two germline ends. CDR1 is SGHAT, CDR2 FQNNGV, per germline. In DNA, the CDR3 is TGTGCCAGCAGCCCACTCCTACGGGACCGAGGGGAGGGCTACACCTTC. The encoded protein is CASSPLLRDRGEGYTF.

This chain links TRBV19 with TRBJ2-6; D is undetermined. The germline V and J ends were trimmed by 7 bases and 3 bases, with 10 bases remaining between them. Germline lookup yields CDR1 LNHDA and CDR2 SQIVND (reference sequence). The CDR3 contains 14 residues. The CDR3 loop reads CASMAAFGANVLTF. The CDR3 DNA is TGTGCCAGTATGGCGGCCTTTGGGGCCAACGTCCTGACTTTC.

The table lists this clonotype with a few counts. This chain uses TRBV20-1 with TRBJ1-2; 8 positions agree with TRBD1. J gave up 3 bases and V 2 bases, and 5 bases lay outside the gene matches. Germline V gene data show CDR1 as DFQATT and CDR2 as SNEGSKA (reference sequence). The CDR3 loop spans 14 amino acids. The DNA for the CDR3 is TGCAGTGCTAGAACCACAGGGGGTTACTATGGCTACACCTTC. This gives the protein CSARTTGGYYGYTF.

This clonotype has at least ten counts. The chain recombines TRBV29-1 with TRBJ1-1; weak D call: TRBD1 (5 bases). The V gene's germline CDR1 is SQVTM and CDR2 ANQGSEA. This CDR3 contains 12 residues. V gave up 7 bases and J gave up 1 base, with 10 bases separating them. The CDR3, as DNA: TGCAGCGAAACGCAGGGGAACACTGAAGCTTTCTTT. It specifies CSETQGNTEAFF. Supplemented by reference TRBV29-1 and TRBJ1-1, the full variable domain reads SAVISQKPSRDICQRGTSLTIQCQVDSQVTMMFWYRQQPGQSLTLIATANQGSEATYESGFVIDKFPISRPNLTFSTLTVSNMSPEDSSIYLCSETQGNTEAFFGQGTRLTVV.

Worth noting for this clonotype: Given a much more abundant clone one base away, this may be a read error. The CDR3 nucleotides read TGTGCCAGCAGCTTATCACGTGGCGAGCAGTACTTC. It codes for CASSLSRGEQYF. The V gene is TRBV7-8, the J gene TRBJ2-7; D gene unclear. V lost 2 bases and J lost 6, with 8 bases in between. Germline V gene sequence: CDR1 SGHVS, CDR2 FQNEAQ. The CDR3 covers 12 residues.

This clonotype was counted ten times or more. The chain links TRBV2 to TRBJ2-7; no clear D gene. The CDR3 contains 12 residues. Germline V lookup: CDR1 SNHLY, CDR2 FYNNEI. V was clipped by 4 bases and J by 4 bases, with 8 bases between them. CDR3 residues: CASSADQYEQYV. The CDR3 DNA reads TGTGCCAGCAGTGCGGACCAATACGAGCAGTACGTC.

Worth noting for this clonotype: One base away lies a much larger clone, so this may be a sequencing read error. The gene calls are TRBV4-1 and TRBJ1-5, with 10 nucleotides matching TRBD1. There are 16 residues in the CDR3. Germline V lookup: CDR1 MGHRA, CDR2 YSYEKL. The CDR3 loop reads CASSQLDRGSNRPQHF. For the CDR3, the DNA is TGCGCCAGCAGCCAACTGGACAGGGGGAGCAATCGGCCCCAGCATTTT.

This clonotype was picked up a small number of times. The genes are TRBV2 and TRBJ2-5, with D unclear. Germline V gives CDR1 SNHLY, CDR2 FYNNEI. With 9 bases removed from V and 1 base from J, the gap between germline ends came to 18 bases. The CDR3 sequence is 15 residues long. The CDR3 DNA is TGTGCCAGAAGGGCCGCCCAAGTGTCCCAAGAGACCCAGTACTTC. It specifies CARRAAQVSQETQYF.

The gene calls are TRBV18 and TRBJ2-1; D is perhaps TRBD1 (5 bases). This CDR3 region has 16 residues. Trimming stripped 3 bases from V and 0 bases from J, with 12 bases between. CDR1 is KGHSH and CDR2 is LQKENI in the germline V gene. The CDR3 DNA sequence: TGTGCCAGCTCACCCAGGGTAGCTCTCTCCTACAATGAGCAGTTCTTC. Translation: CASSPRVALSYNEQFF.

In its sample, this clonotype was seen many times. This chain uses TRBV7-3 with TRBJ2-2; 7 nucleotides agree with TRBD2. The CDR3 runs 14 residues. The trim removed 6 bases at V and 0 bases at J, leaving 1 base unmatched. Germline V CDR1 and CDR2: SGHTA, FQGTGA. The CDR3 sequence is CASRGTTNTGELFF. CDR3 bases: TGTGCCAGCAGGGGGACTACGAACACCGGGGAGCTGTTTTTT.

At least ten counts were recorded for this clonotype. This sequence joins TRBV11-2 and TRBJ2-7, with a weak D call TRBD1 (6 bases). The CDR3 is 15 residues long. Germline CDR1 SGHAT, CDR2 FQNNGV. CDR3 nucleotide sequence: TGTGCCAGCAGCACAGGGTGGGGGACCTCCGACGAGCAGTACGTC. Translation gives CASSTGWGTSDEQYV.

There are a few counts of this clonotype. The V and J genes are TRBV10-1 and TRBJ2-2; TRBD1 matches 8 bases. Unmatched junction bases numbered 21, after V lost 7 bases and J lost 2 bases. The CDR3 length is 20 residues. Germline values: CDR1 WNHNN, CDR2 SYGVQD (reference sequence). The CDR3 sequence: CASNVPRVEDRVDNTGELFF. The CDR3, as DNA: TGCGCCAGCAACGTTCCCCGGGTCGAGGACAGGGTTGATAACACCGGGGAGCTGTTTTTT.